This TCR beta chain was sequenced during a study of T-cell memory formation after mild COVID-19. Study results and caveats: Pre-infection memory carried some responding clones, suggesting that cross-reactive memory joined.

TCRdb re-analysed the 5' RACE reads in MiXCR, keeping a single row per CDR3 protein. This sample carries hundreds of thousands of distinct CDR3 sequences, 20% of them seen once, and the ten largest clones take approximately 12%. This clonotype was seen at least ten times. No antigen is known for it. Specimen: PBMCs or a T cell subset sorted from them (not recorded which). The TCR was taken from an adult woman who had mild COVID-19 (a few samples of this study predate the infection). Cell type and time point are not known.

Here the CDR3 DNA reads TGTGCCAGCAGCTTGTCGGGCTTGGCGGGCGGGGGGGCAAGGAATGAGCAGTTCTTC. Amino acid sequence: CASSLSGLAGGGARNEQFF. The J gene is TRBJ2-1, the V gene TRBV5-5, with 9 positions matching TRBD2. This CDR3 spans 19 amino acids. The trim removed 1 base at V and 7 bases at J, leaving 18 bases unmatched. The germline V gene encodes CDR1 SGHKS and CDR2 YYEKEE (reference sequence).